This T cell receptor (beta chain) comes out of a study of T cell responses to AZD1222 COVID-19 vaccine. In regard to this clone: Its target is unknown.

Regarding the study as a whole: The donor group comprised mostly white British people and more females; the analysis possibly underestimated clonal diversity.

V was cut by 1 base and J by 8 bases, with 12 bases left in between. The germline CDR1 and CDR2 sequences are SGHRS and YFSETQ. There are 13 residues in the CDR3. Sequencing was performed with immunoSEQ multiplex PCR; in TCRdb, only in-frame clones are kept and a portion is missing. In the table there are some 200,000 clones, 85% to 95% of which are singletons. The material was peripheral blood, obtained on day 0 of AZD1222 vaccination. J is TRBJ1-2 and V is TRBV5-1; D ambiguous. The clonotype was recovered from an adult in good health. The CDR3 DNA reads TGCGCCAGCAGCTTGAACTCGGGCTGGGGCTACACCTTC. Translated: CASSLNSGWGYTF.